The 3 T cell receptor beta chains given below trace back to one sample, sequenced in a study of cytomegalovirus exposure and HLA in healthy donors. A multiplex PCR was run with 60 Vbeta primers and 13 Jbeta primers. TCRdb keeps only in-frame clones here, not all; method: immunoSEQ multiplex PCR. The sample consists of roughly 100,000 clones, roughly three quarters of them appearing once. The sample comprised PBMCs. The source is a male donor in good health and CMV-seropositive.

This rearrangement joins TRBV6-5 to TRBJ2-5, with TRBD2 as a possible D gene (5 bases). The better agreement between TRBJ2-7 and the DNA end casts doubt on the J call. The V gene's germline CDR1 is MNHEY and CDR2 SVGAGI. The CDR3 covers 15 residues. The chain's CDR3 is CASSYSRLAGYEQYF. CDR3 bases: TGTGCCAGCAGTTACTCTCGTCTAGCCGGTTACGAGCAGTACTTC.

The V call is TRBV6-6, the J call TRBJ2-5, with 7 bases fitting TRBD2. V lost 6 bases and J lost 5; bases outside the gene matches: 3. This CDR3 has 12 amino acids. Germline CDR1 is MNHNY and CDR2 is SVGAGI (reference sequence). CDR3 coding DNA: TGTGCCAGCAGAGGCGGGGGTGAGACCCAGTACTTC. Translation gives CASRGGGETQYF.

The chain couples TRBV7-2 to TRBJ1-1; 8 positions match TRBD1. V dropped 4 bases and J dropped 8; count of bases not matched to a gene: 6. In germline, CDR1 is SGHTA, CDR2 FQGNSA. This CDR3 has 13 residues. CDR3 in DNA: TGTGCCAGCAGCTCTCCGAACAGGGGGGAAGCTTTCTTT. This encodes CASSSPNRGEAFF.